One and the same sample provided the 5 T cell receptor beta chains below, sequenced in a study of T cells in Graves' hyperthyroidism and ophthalmopathy. Researchers took RNA transcripts and amplified the TCR beta CDR3 regions from them. In the first-round RT-PCR of the TCR CDR3, the HTBI primer set was used. MiXCR was run by TCRdb on the multiplex PCR reads, yielding one entry per CDR3 protein. The repertoire consists of 500,000 to 650,000 distinct CDR3 sequences, with roughly 21% occurring once and the leading ten covering approximately 50%. Sequenced material: blood. The source is a man aged 35-49 years with Graves' ophthalmopathy.

V gene TRBV5-6 combines with J gene TRBJ2-7, with 7 bases lining up with TRBD1. There are 14 residues in the CDR3. CDR1 and CDR2 (germline): SGHDT, YYEEEE. V was clipped by 0 bases and J by 4 bases; unmatched bases: 4. The CDR3 region has the DNA TGTGCCAGCAGCTTGGGAGGGGGCTGGTACGAGCAGTACTTC. This gives the protein CASSLGGGWYEQYF.

This clonotype has just a few counts. The chain links TRBV3-1 to TRBJ2-6, with D hard to call. CDR3 length: 14 residues. Deletions cut 9 bases from V and 2 bases from J, with 11 bases between. Looked up from germline, CDR1 is LGHDT and CDR2 is YNNKEL (reference sequence). This CDR3 is CASAQKAGANVLTF. CDR3 coding DNA: TGTGCCAGTGCCCAAAAGGCTGGGGCCAACGTCCTGACTTTC.

The table lists this clonotype with many counts. V and J are TRBV2 and TRBJ2-1; TRBD1 matches at 7 bases. Looked up from germline, CDR1 is SNHLY and CDR2 is FYNNEI. This CDR3 has 13 residues. The ends lost 6 bases at V and 10 bases at J; junction bases unmatched: 9. The CDR3 bases are TGTGCCAGCAGCAGACAGGGTGTTAACGAGCAGTTCTTC. Translating it yields CASSRQGVNEQFF.

This clonotype appeared a few times. V and J are TRBV28 and TRBJ2-5; D is ambiguous. The CDR3 runs 16 residues. Germline V gene sequence: CDR1 MDHEN, CDR2 SYDVKM. V lost 5 bases and J 5 bases, leaving 21 bases between the germline ends. In nucleotides, the CDR3 is TGTGCCAGCAGTCAACACCTAAGAGTCCGTGGGGAGACCCAGTACTTC. This codes for CASSQHLRVRGETQYF.

This clonotype has a handful of counts. The chain links TRBV5-1 to TRBJ2-1; 10 bases fit TRBD2. V lost 0 bases and J lost 14; bases outside the gene matches: 5. CDR3 length: 13 residues. Germline CDR1 is SGHRS and CDR2 is YFSETQ. The CDR3 bases are TGCGCCAGCAGCTTGGGAGCGGGAGGGCCGGAGTTCTTC. Protein sequence: CASSLGAGGPEFF.